This T cell receptor (beta chain) was profiled in a study of T cells expressing NK-cell markers. The wider study: CD3+CD56+NKG2C+, CD3+CD56+NKG2C- and CD3+CD56-NKG2C+ T cells, once sorted, supplied the TCR beta repertoires.

5'RACE template switching built TCR beta cDNA with unique molecular identifiers. For each CDR3 protein, TCRdb gives one entry from its re-call of the 5' RACE reads, without DNA. Its clone listing holds 200,000 to 300,000 distinct CDR3 sequences. Whole-study findings and limits: Dominant NKG2C+ clonotypes were found to form roughly 1.0-7.5% of CD8+ T cells in over 5 donors.

Comment on this clonotype: Antigen unknown.

There are 15 residues in the CDR3. Germline V gene data show CDR1 as SGHTA and CDR2 as FQGNSA. The receptor comes from a woman between 18 and 70 years old in good health. The specimen sequenced was blood T cells: a sorted CD56 or NKG2C T cell subset, CD4+ or CD8+ T cells, or bulk PBMC T cells (not recorded which). The chain uses TRBV7-2 and TRBJ1-6; there is no DNA to check the TCRdb D call of TRBD1. The CDR3 is CASSLRGGDNSPLHF.